The sequence of this T cell receptor beta chain was determined in a study of PD-1 blockade in classical Hodgkin lymphoma. General study findings and limits: Still unresolved is the cause of the repertoire differences, which may be disease activity or prior therapy. Patients were excluded if nivolumab began under 1 year after ASCT (the autologous transplant). Compared with baseline, CD4+ but not CD8+ TCR diversity had risen significantly by C4D1.

This clone was seen only once. What it binds is unknown. Additional DNA sequences in this sample encode the identical CDR3. V lost 1 base and J lost 7; bases outside the gene matches: 7. The CDR3 spans 16 residues. The V gene's germline CDR1 is MGHRA and CDR2 YSYEKL. Here immunoSEQ multiplex PCR was the method, and the copy in TCRdb shows in-frame clones only, minus some. The table records tens of thousands of clones, around 90% of them present only once. Noted time point: cycle 4 day 1 (C4D1), after five to seven weeks of nivolumab. No patient escaped relapse after autologous stem cell transplantation, and brentuximab vedotin exposure varied.

The sequence came from a human donor with classical Hodgkin lymphoma. V and J are TRBV4-1 and TRBJ2-1; 10 bases are shared with TRBD2. Here the sequenced sample was peripheral blood mononuclear cells (PBMCs), taken before the fourth cycle of nivolumab. The DNA for the CDR3 is TGCGCCAGCAGCCAAGGTCTAGCGGGAGTAGGGAATGAGCAGTTCTTC. This translates into CASSQGLAGVGNEQFF.